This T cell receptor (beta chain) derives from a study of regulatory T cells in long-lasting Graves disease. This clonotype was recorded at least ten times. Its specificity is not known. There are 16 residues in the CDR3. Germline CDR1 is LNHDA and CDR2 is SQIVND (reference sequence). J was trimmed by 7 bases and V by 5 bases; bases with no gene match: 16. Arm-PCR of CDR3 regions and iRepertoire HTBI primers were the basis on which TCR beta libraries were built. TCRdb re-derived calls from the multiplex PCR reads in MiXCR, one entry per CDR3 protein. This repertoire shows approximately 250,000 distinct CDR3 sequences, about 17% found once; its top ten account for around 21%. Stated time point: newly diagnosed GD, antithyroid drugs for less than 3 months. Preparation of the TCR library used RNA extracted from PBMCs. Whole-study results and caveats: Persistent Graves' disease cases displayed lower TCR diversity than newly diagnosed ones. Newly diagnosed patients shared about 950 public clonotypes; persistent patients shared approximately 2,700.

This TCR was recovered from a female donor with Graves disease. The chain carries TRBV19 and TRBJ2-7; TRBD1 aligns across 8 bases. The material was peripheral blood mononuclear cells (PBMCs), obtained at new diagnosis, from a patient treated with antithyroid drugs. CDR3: CASSPWTGLGVREQYF. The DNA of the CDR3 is TGTGCCAGTAGTCCCTGGACAGGGTTGGGAGTTCGGGAGCAGTACTTC. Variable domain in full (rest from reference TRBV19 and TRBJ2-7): DGGITQSPKYLFRKEGQNVTLSCEQNLNHDAMYWYRQDPGQGLRLIYYSQIVNDFQKGDIAEGYSVSREKKESFPLTVTSAQKNPTAFYLCASSPWTGLGVREQYFGPGTRLTVT.